These T cell receptor beta chains were read from a single sample in a study of T cells in Graves' hyperthyroidism and ophthalmopathy. TCRdb re-called the multiplex PCR reads through MiXCR, storing one row per CDR3 protein. The sample comprises around 340,000 distinct CDR3 sequences, 15% to 20% of which are singletons, and about 49% rests with the top ten. The specimen was blood. These receptors all stem from a woman between 50 and 59 years old with Graves' hyperthyroidism. Each CDR3 is given with its conserved first and last residue. The D gene is left open where the match is weak. Part of the rows lack a size; the others show once, few, many or a class for expanded clones.

few,TRBV30,.,TRBJ2-2,15,CAWSVARVTTGELFF,TGTGCCTGGAGTGTAGCGCGGGTTACCACCGGGGAGCTGTTTTTT
few,TRBV20-1,.,TRBJ1-6,14,CSARMDSSNSPLHF,TGCAGTGCTAGAATGGACAGTAGTAATTCACCCCTCCACTTT
many,TRBV6-1,TRBD1,TRBJ2-2,13,CASQTGFAGELFF,TGTGCCAGCCAGACAGGGTTCGCCGGGGAGCTGTTTTTT
.,TRBV7-3,.,TRBJ1-2,14,CASSFDRDSYGYTF,TGTGCCAGCAGCTTCGACCGGGATTCATATGGCTACACCTTC
.,TRBV9,.,TRBJ2-7,15,CASSVGRSSSYEQYF,TGTGCCAGCAGCGTAGGGCGGTCAAGCTCCTACGAGCAGTACTTC
few,TRBV3-1,TRBD2,TRBJ2-2,14,CASSRRELTGELFF,TGTGCCAGCAGCCGGCGGGAGTTAACCGGGGAGCTGTTTTTT
many,TRBV7-6,TRBD1,TRBJ1-1,13,CASSPGGSTEAFF,TGTGCCAGCAGCCCAGGGGGGAGCACTGAAGCTTTCTTT
.,TRBV5-5,TRBD2,TRBJ2-2,15,CASSAAAGERGELFF,TGTGCCAGCAGTGCGGCGGCGGGAGAGAGAGGGGAGCTGTTTTTT
.,TRBV7-2,.,TRBJ2-3,14,CASSVTTSTDTQYF,TGTGCCAGCAGCGTCACCACTAGCACAGATACGCAGTATTTT
many,TRBV13,TRBD1,TRBJ2-6,18,CASSSVGQGVSGANVLTF,TGTGCCAGCAGCTCCGTGGGACAGGGGGTCTCTGGGGCCAACGTCCTGACTTTC
.,TRBV29-1,TRBD1,TRBJ2-1,13,CSVDRGLDNEQFF,TGCAGCGTTGACAGGGGGCTCGACAATGAGCAGTTCTTC
few,TRBV28,TRBD1,TRBJ2-6,13,CASSFDRGGLVTF,TGTGCCAGCAGTTTCGACAGGGGGGGGTTAGTGACTTTC
many,TRBV11-2,.,TRBJ2-1,13,CASSLDLRAEQFF,TGTGCCAGCAGCTTAGATCTAAGGGCAGAGCAGTTCTTC
many,TRBV5-1,.,TRBJ2-5,14,CASSLGTDLETQYF,TGCGCCAGCAGCTTGGGGACCGACCTAGAGACCCAGTACTTC
.,TRBV2,.,TRBJ1-1,15,CASSEARRDGTEASF,TGTGCCAGCAGTGAAGCGCGGCGGGATGGCACTGAAGCTTCCTTT
many,TRBV10-2,TRBD2,TRBJ2-1,14,CASSVAGGYNEQFF,TGCGCCAGCAGCGTAGCGGGGGGTTACAATGAGCAGTTCTTC